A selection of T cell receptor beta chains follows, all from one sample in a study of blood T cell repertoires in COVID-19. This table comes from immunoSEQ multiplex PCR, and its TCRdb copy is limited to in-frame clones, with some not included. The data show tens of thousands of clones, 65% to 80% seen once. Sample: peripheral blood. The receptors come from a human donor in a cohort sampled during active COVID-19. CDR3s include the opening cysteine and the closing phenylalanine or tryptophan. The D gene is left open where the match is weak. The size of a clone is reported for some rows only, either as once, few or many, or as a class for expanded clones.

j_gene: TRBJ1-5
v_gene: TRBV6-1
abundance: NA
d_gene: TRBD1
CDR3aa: CASSEKDRSNQPQHF
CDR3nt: TGTGCCAGCAGTGAAAAGGACAGGAGCAATCAGCCCCAGCATTTT

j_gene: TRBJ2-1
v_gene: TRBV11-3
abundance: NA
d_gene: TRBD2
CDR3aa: CASSLDRGASGVNEQFF
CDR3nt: TGTGCCAGCAGCTTAGATAGAGGAGCTAGCGGTGTCAATGAGCAGTTCTTC

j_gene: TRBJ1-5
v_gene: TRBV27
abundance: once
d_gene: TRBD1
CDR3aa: CASSPRDRVSNQPQHF
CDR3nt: TGTGCCAGCAGTCCGCGGGACAGGGTGTCAAATCAGCCCCAGCATTTT

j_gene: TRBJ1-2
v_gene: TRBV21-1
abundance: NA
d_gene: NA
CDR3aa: CASSKNNGAPYGYTF
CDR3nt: TGTGCCAGCAGCAAAAACAATGGGGCCCCCTATGGCTACACCTTC

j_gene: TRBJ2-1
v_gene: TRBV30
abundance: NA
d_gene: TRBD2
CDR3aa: CAWTGRAFSDEQFF
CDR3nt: TGTGCCTGGACTGGGAGGGCCTTTTCCGATGAGCAGTTCTTC

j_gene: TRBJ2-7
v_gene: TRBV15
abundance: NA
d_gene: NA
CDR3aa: CATSPTPGSYEQYF
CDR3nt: TGTGCCACCAGCCCGACCCCGGGATCCTACGAGCAGTACTTC

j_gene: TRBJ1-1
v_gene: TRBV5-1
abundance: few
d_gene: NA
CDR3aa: CASSLAGQGNTEAFF
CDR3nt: TGCGCCAGCAGCTTGGCCGGCCAGGGAAACACTGAAGCTTTCTTT

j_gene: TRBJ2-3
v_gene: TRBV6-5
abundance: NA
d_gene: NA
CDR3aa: CATALRVGDTQYF
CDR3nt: TGTGCCACTGCCCTCAGGGTAGGAGATACGCAGTATTTT

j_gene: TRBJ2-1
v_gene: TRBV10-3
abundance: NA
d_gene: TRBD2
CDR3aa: CAISAPSTGTSGTNEQFF
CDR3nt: TGTGCCATCAGTGCTCCATCGACCGGGACTAGCGGGACGAATGAGCAGTTCTTC

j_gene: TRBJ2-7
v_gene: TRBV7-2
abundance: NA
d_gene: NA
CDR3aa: CASSYGTGGFYEQYF
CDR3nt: TGTGCCAGCAGCTACGGGACTGGGGGATTCTACGAGCAGTACTTC

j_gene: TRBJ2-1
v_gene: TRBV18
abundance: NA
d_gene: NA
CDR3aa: CASLAESSYNEQFF
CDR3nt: TGTGCCAGCTTAGCGGAGAGCTCCTACAATGAGCAGTTCTTC

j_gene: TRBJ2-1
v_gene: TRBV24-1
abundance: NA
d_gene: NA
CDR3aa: CATFGGTSNEQFF
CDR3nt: TGTGCCACCTTTGGGGGGACCTCCAATGAGCAGTTCTTC

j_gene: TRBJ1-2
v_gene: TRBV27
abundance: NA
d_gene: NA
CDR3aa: CASSLTQGTSGYTF
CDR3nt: TGTGCCAGCAGTCTGACTCAGGGGACCTCCGGCTACACCTTC

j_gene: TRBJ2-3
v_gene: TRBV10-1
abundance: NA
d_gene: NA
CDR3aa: CARKDKLTSTDTQYF
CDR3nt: TGCGCCAGGAAAGATAAATTAACTAGCACAGATACGCAGTATTTT

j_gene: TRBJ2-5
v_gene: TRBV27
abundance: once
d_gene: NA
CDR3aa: CASSSLVTEQETQYF
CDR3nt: TGTGCCAGCAGTTCCCTGGTGACAGAGCAAGAGACCCAGTACTTC

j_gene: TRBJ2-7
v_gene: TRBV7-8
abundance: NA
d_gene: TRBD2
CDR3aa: CASAALLSGRAGEQYF
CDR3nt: TGTGCCAGCGCAGCCTTACTTAGCGGGAGGGCCGGAGAGCAGTACTTC

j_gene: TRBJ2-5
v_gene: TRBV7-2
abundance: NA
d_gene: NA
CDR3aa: CASSRLQGRRETQYF
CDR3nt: TGTGCCAGCAGCCGTTTACAGGGTCGGCGGGAGACCCAGTACTTC

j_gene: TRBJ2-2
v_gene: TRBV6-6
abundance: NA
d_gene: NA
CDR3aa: CASTSSGLPGELFF
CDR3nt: TGTGCCAGCACGAGTAGCGGACTTCCCGGGGAGCTGTTTTTT

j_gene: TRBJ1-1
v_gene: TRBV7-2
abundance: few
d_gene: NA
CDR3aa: CASSSPWGINTEAFF
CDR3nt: TGTGCCAGCAGCTCCCCGTGGGGCATTAACACTGAAGCTTTCTTT

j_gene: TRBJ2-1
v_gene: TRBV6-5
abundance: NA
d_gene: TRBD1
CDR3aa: CASRGTEINEQFF
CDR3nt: TGTGCCAGCAGGGGGACAGAGATCAATGAGCAGTTCTTC